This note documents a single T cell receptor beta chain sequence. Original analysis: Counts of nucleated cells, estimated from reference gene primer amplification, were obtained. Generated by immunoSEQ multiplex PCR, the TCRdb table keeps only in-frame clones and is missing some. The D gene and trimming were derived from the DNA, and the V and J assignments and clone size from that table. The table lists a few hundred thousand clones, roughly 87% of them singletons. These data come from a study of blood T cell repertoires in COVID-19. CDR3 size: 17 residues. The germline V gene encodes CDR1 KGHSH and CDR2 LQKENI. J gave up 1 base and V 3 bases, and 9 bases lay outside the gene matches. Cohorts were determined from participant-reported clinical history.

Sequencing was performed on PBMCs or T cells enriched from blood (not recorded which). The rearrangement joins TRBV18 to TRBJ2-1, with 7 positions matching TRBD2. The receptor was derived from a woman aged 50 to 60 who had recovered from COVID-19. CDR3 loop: CASSPTAPGGSYNEQFF. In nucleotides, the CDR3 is TGTGCCAGCTCACCGACCGCCCCGGGAGGTTCCTACAATGAGCAGTTCTTC.